This section outlines one T cell receptor beta chain sequence together with its context. This specimen comes from a study of control samples from healthy donors and cancer patients. V was pared by 1 base and J by 13 bases, with 4 bases of the junction left unmatched. Germline-derived CDR1 and CDR2 are SGHTA and FQGNSA. The CDR3 loop spans 13 amino acids. Here immunoSEQ multiplex PCR was the method, and the copy in TCRdb shows in-frame clones only, minus some. The top ten hold roughly 2.5% of the sample, which has roughly 120,000 clones, around nine tenths seen once. Sequencing was performed on blood. This TCR derives from a woman in her 70s in good health. V usage is TRBV7-2 and J usage is TRBJ1-6, with 7 bases that match TRBD1. The CDR3 coding sequence is TGTGCCAGCAGCTTAGAGACCAGGGGGCCCCTCCACTTT. Translating gives CASSLETRGPLHF.